This TCR beta chain was documented in a study of STAT3 mutations in large granular lymphocyte leukemia. A note on this clone: The antigen remains unidentified.

The CDR3 totals 12 residues. V lost 5 bases and J 0 bases, leaving 5 bases between the germline ends. Germline V gives CDR1 SQVTM, CDR2 ANQGSEA. Study-wide points: Every T-LGLL patient had at least one immunodominant TCRbeta clonotype.

Measured with immunoSEQ multiplex PCR; TCRdb has only the in-frame clones, and not every one. This sample has some 9,800 clones, with 70% to 90% found just once. Material: peripheral blood mononuclear cells. The chain couples TRBV29-1 to TRBJ1-3; no firm D call. The clonotype comes from a man between 60 and 75 years old with T-cell large granular lymphocyte leukemia. Some clones in this sample may be carry-over from other donors' samples. The CDR3 sequence is CSVITSGNTIYF. Written as DNA, the CDR3 is TGCAGCGTTATCACCTCTGGAAACACCATATATTTT.